The text below deals with one TCR beta chain. Its binding antigen is unknown. No base quality values were provided; no much bigger clone lies one nucleotide off. The entry originates in a study of T cell responses to AZD1222 COVID-19 vaccine (dated by TCRdb to about 2021). For context, the study as a whole: A total of 230 to 250 trial participants underwent TCR sequencing, of whom 200 to 220 received two doses of AZD1222 and about 25 received two doses of the MenACWY control vaccine. Trial participants were enrolled by age into subgroups of 18-55, 56-69 and 70-plus years, and around 140, 26 and 57 TCR-sequenced participants, respectively, were included in these subgroups.

V gives up 4 bases and J gives up 4 bases, and the segment between their germline ends measures 8 bases. Reading from cysteine to phenylalanine, the CDR3 counts 12 amino acids. The read is trimmed to its CDR3 DNA, 36 bases read in frame from base 1. The germline V gene sets CDR1 to SGHRS and CDR2 to YFSETQ. On the study overall, not on this receptor specifically: Only five to seven AZD1222 recipients were SARS-CoV-2 seropositive at baseline, limiting conclusions about previously exposed vaccinees. No day 14 peak-response samples were available, so repertoires were characterized only after the peak T cell response. Vaccine-associated CD4 TCRs spanned the whole spike protein, with dominant responses in regions 160-218 and 743-854. A significant rise in spike-specific TCR breadth and depth was observed after two AZD1222 doses relative to day 0 and relative to MenACWY recipients. The 56-69-year group was small, and its depth increase did not reach significance, likely because of low power. Participants were mostly white British and included more females than males, and it was suggested by the authors that clonal diversity may have been underestimated. Reportedly, close to half of the unique spike-specific TCRs recognized epitopes lying outside the regions that are mutated in the B.1.351 and B.1.1.7 variants.

The sample's time point, from its label and the paper: about 28 days (+/-7) after the second vaccine dose. AZD1222 recipients with second doses at about 4 weeks or about 12 weeks were pooled, because spike-specific TCR depth and breadth did not differ between schedules. Samples from vaccinated people were obtained from the UK trials COV001 and COV002, which included a single-blind randomized controlled phase 2/3 trial of AZD1222 (ChAdOx1 nCoV-19) in healthy adults. Trial participant PBMC samples were collected at day 0 and day 28 after the second dose for TCRbeta chain sequencing. The CDR3 regions of human TCRbeta chains were analyzed by immunosequencing. As for the original processing: TCRs in the repertoires were matched against a reference library of SARS-CoV-2-specific TCRs that had been generated with the MIRA antigen-specificity platform. Breadth was defined as the fraction of unique TCRs that were SARS-CoV-2-associated, and depth was defined as the fraction of total T cells that were SARS-CoV-2-associated. Using the MIRA data, each spike-specific TCR was assigned both to the spike region to which the TCR was reactive and to a CD4 or CD8 class. Log10-transformed breadth and depth values were compared by one-way ANOVA with Sidak's multiple comparisons tests. TCRdb retrieved this table from immuneACCESS and kept in-frame rearrangements only. Not all clones are present; in checked studies, unresolved V genes account for under half, and no reason is known for the remainder. Clone size and the V and J calls come from that table; the DNA yielded D and trimming. The sample table shows about 130,000 clones, and approximately 95% are seen once. Together, the top ten hold approximately 7% of the sample.

The chain was built from TRBV5-1 and TRBJ1-2; a tentative D match to TRBD1 spans 5 bases. The sequence was collected from an adult who received the AZD1222 COVID-19 vaccine. The input for sequencing was peripheral blood, taken 28 days after the second AZD1222 dose. CDR3 sequence: CASSVGTYGYTF. The DNA sequence is as follows: TGCGCCAGCAGCGTGGGGACCTATGGCTACACCTTC.